This T cell receptor (beta chain) was recorded in a study of cytomegalovirus exposure and HLA in healthy donors. PCR used 60 Vbeta primers and 13 Jbeta primers. Per the original methods: Later reanalysis found 70 million to 95 million unique TCR beta chains, some 10 million of them shared. The protocol was immunoSEQ multiplex PCR, while the TCRdb copy is restricted to in-frame clones and leaves out a portion. The V and J calls and clone size come from that table; D and trimming were worked out from the DNA. Of about 140,000 clones in the sample, around 75% were seen once. General study points: Most TCR beta V segments were productive about 90% or about 30% of the time in an earlier analysis.

As to this clone: Its antigen remains unknown.

The specimen sequenced was PBMCs. The clonotype originates from a man aged 35 to 55 in good health and CMV-seronegative.

This CDR3 reads CASSFLRSGGTDTQYF. The CDR3 nucleotides read TGTGCCAGCAGCTTCCTTAGATCAGGTGGCACAGATACGCAGTATTTT. This chain uses TRBV7-9 with TRBJ2-3; D unresolved. Between the trimmed V and J ends, which lost 3 bases and 1 base, there was a span of 14 bases. CDR3 size: 16 residues. Germline CDR1 and CDR2: SEHNR and FQNEAQ (reference sequence).